This T cell receptor (beta chain) emerged from a study of glioma-infiltrating T cells. Study overall: Sequencing aimed for about 4.5- to 10-fold coverage of about 940,000 peripheral T cells.

Germline CDR1 reads SGHTA; CDR2 reads FQGTGA. V lost 0 bases and J lost 8, with 7 bases in between. The CDR3 has 12 residues. General study results and limits: Above-expected tissue-blood divergence occurred in all gliomas, most in low-grade ones.

A note on this clonotype: Its antigen remains unidentified.

Using RNA template, CDR3s of TCR alpha and beta were amplified with iRepertoire arm-PCR. Each CDR3 protein gets one entry after TCRdb re-called the multiplex PCR reads with MiXCR. This table holds 300,000 to 450,000 distinct CDR3 sequences, roughly two fifths found once. This TCR was sampled from a human donor with low-grade glioma or glioblastoma, undergoing nonglioma brain surgery, or in good health (not recorded which). Material: glioma tissue, nonneoplastic brain tissue, or PBMCs (not recorded which). The chain employs TRBV7-3 and TRBJ1-2; no firm D call. CDR3 bases: TGTGCCAGCAGCTTAACGGCTGGGGGCTACACCTTC. The encoded protein is CASSLTAGGYTF.